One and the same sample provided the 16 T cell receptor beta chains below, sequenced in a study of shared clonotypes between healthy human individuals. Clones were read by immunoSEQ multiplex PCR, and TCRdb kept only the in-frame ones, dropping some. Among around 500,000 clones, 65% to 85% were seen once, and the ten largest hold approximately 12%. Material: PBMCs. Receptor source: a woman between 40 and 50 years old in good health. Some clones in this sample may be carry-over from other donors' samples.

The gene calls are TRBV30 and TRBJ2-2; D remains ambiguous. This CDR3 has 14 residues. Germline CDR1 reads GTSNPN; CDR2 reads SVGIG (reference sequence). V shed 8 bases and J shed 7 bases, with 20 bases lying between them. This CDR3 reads CATNRDWSDGELFF. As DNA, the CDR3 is TGTGCCACCAACAGAGATTGGAGTGACGGGGAGCTGTTTTTT.

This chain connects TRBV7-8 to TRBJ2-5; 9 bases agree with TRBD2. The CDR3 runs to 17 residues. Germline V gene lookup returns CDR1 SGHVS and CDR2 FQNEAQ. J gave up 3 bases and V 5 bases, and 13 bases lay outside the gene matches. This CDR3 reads CASSQRRGSGSKETQYF. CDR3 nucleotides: TGTGCCAGCAGCCAACGGAGGGGTAGCGGGAGTAAAGAGACCCAGTACTTC.

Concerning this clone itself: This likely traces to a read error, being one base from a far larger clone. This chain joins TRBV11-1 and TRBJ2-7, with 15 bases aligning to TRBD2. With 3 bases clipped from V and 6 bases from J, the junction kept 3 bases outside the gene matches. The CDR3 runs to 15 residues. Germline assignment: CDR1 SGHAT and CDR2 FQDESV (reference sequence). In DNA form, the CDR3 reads TGTGCCAGCAGCTTTGGGGGACTAGCGGGAGGCGAGCAGTACTTC. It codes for CASSFGGLAGGEQYF.

CDR3 loop: CASSPDRGLINYEQYF. CDR3 DNA: TGTGCCAGCTCCCCTGACAGGGGGTTGATTAACTACGAGCAGTACTTC. The chain is built from TRBV18 and TRBJ2-7; 9 bases are shared with TRBD1. The CDR3 is 16 residues long. CDR1 is KGHSH and CDR2 is LQKENI in the germline V gene. With 6 bases clipped from V and 3 bases from J, the junction kept 12 bases outside the gene matches.

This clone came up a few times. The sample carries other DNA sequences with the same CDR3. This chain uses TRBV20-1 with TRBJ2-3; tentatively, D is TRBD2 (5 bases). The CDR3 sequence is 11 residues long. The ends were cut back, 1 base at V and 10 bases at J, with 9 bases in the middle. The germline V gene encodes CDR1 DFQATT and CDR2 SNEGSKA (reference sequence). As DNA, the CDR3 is TGCAGTGCTAGAGGAGGGTCCGCGCAGTATTTT. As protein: CSARGGSAQYF.

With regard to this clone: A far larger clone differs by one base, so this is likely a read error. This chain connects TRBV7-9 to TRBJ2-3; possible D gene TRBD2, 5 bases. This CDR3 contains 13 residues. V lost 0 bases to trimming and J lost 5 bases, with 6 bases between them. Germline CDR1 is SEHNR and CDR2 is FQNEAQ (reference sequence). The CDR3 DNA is TGTGCCAGCAGCTTAGCGGGAGAAGATACGCAGTATTTT. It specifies CASSLAGEDTQYF.

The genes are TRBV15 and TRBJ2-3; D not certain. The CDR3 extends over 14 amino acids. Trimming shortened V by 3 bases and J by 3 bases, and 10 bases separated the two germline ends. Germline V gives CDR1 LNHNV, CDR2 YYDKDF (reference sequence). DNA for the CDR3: TGTGCCACCAGCAGTCTCCGAGGTACAGATACGCAGTATTTT. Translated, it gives CATSSLRGTDTQYF.

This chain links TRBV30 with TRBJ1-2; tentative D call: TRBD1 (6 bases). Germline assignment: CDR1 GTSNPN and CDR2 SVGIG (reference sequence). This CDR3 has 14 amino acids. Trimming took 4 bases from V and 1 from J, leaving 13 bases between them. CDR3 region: CAWNPGVGNYGYTF. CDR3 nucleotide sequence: TGTGCCTGGAACCCAGGGGTCGGTAACTATGGCTACACCTTC. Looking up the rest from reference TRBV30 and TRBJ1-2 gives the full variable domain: SQTIHQWPATLVQPVGSPLSLECTVEGTSNPNLYWYRQAAGRGLQLLFYSVGIGQISSEVPQNLSASRPQDRQFILSSKKLLLSDSGFYLCAWNPGVGNYGYTFGSGTRLTVV.

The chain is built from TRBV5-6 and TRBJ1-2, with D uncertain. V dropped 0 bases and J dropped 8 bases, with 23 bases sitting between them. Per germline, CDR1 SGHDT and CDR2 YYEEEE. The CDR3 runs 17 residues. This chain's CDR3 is CASSLGMGLTGMGGYTF. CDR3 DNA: TGTGCCAGCAGCTTGGGTATGGGTTTAACGGGAATGGGCGGCTACACCTTC.

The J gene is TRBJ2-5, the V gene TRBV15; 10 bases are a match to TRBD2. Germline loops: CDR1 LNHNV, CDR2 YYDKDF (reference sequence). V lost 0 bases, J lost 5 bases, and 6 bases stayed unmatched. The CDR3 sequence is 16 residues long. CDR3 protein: CATSRDLTSGIETQYF. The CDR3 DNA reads TGTGCCACCAGCAGAGATTTAACTAGCGGGATTGAGACCCAGTACTTC.

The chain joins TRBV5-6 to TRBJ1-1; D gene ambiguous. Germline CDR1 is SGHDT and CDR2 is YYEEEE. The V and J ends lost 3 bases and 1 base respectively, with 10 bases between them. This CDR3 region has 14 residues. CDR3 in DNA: TGTGCCAGCAGCTGGGAGGCCGGGAACACTGAAGCTTTCTTT. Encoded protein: CASSWEAGNTEAFF.

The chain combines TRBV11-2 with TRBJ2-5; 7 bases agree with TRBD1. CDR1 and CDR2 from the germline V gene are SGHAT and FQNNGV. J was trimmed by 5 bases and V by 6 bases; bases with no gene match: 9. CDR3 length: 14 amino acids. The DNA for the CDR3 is TGTGCCAGCAGAGCAGGACAGGCCGCGGAGACCCAGTACTTC. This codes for CASRAGQAAETQYF.

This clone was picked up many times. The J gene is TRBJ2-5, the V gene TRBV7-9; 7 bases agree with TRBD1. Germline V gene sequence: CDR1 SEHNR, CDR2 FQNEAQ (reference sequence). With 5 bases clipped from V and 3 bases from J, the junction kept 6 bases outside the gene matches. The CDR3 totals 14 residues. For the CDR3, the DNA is TGTGCCAGCAGCAGACAGGGTTCAAAAGAGACCCAGTACTTC. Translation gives CASSRQGSKETQYF.

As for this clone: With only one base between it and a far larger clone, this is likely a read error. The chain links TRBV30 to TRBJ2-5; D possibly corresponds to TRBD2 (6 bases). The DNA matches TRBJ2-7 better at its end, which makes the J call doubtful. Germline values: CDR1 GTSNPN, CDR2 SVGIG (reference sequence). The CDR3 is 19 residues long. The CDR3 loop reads CACRQDRLTGVLQTYEQYF. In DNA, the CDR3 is TGTGCCTGCCGGCAGGATCGACTAACGGGAGTTCTACAAACCTACGAGCAGTACTTC.

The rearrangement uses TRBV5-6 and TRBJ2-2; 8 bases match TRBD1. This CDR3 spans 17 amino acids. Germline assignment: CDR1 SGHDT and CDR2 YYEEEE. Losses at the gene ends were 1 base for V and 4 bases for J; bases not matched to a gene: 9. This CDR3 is CASSLIAGTGGTGELFF. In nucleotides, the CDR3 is TGTGCCAGCAGCTTGATCGCCGGGACAGGAGGCACCGGGGAGCTGTTTTTT.

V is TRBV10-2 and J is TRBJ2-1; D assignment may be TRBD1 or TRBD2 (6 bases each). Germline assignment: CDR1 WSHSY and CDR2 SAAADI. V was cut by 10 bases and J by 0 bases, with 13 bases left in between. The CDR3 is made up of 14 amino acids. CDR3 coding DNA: TGCGCCATCATAGCGGACAGCTCCTACAATGAGCAGTTCTTC. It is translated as CAIIADSSYNEQFF.